This T cell receptor beta chain was sequenced for a study of shared clonotypes between healthy human individuals. Study-level points and caveats: Rarefaction showed that sequencing of sorted subsets was incomplete (despite large depth).

Several immunoSEQ plates received, in even portions, the genomic DNA of each subset. Original data processing: For the immunoSEQ data, sequences were junction-only without quality scores, so filtering differed. Sequencing used immunoSEQ multiplex PCR; TCRdb keeps in-frame clones, though not all of them. That table supplies the V and J calls and clone size; D and trimming were determined from the DNA. The data hold 1.6 million or so clones, with roughly 98.5% observed a single time. On this clone: Its cognate antigen is unknown.

The CDR3 has 16 amino acids. V dropped 0 bases and J dropped 3; count of bases not matched to a gene: 5. In germline, CDR1 is SGHKS, CDR2 YYEKEE (reference sequence). The CD4+ fraction was divided into a CD45RA+ naive subset and a CD45RA-negative memory subset. The receptor was derived from a man under 40 in good health. The rearrangement links TRBV5-5 to TRBJ2-7, with 11 bases fitting TRBD2. The material sequenced was naive CD4+ T cells sorted from blood. The subset was: CD45RA+ positively selected. CDR3 in amino acids: CASSLEASGRYYEQYF. The CDR3 DNA sequence: TGTGCCAGCAGCTTGGAGGCTAGCGGGAGGTACTACGAGCAGTACTTC.